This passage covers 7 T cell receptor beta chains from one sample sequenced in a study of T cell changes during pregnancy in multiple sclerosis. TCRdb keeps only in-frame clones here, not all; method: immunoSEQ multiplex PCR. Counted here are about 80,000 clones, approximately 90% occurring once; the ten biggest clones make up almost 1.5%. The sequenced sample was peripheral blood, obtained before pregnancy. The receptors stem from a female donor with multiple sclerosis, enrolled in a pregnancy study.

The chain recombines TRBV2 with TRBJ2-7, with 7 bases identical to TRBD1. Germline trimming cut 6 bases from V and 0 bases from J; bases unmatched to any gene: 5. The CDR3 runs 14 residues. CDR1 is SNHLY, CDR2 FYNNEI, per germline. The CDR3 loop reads CASRIQGTSYEQYF. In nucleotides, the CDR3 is TGTGCCAGCAGAATACAGGGGACCTCCTACGAGCAGTACTTC.

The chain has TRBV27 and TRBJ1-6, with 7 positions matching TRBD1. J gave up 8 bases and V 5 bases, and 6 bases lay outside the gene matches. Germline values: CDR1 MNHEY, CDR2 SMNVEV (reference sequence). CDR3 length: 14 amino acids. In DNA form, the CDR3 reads TGTGCCAGCAGTATCACAGGGGATGATTCACCCCTCCACTTT. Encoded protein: CASSITGDDSPLHF.

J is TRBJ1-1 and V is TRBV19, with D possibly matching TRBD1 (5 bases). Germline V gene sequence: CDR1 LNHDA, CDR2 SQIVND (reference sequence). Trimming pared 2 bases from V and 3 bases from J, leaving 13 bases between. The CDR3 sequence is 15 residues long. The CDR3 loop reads CASSILEGGDTEAFF. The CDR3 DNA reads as TGTGCCAGTAGTATACTGGAGGGAGGGGACACTGAAGCTTTCTTT.

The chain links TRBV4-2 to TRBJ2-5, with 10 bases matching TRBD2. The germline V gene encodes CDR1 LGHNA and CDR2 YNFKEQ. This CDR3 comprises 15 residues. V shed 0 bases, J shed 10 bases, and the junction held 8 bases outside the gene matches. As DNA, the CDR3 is TGTGCCAGCAGCCAAGATACTGAGCGGGGGGGCCGCCAGTACTTC. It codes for CASSQDTERGGRQYF.

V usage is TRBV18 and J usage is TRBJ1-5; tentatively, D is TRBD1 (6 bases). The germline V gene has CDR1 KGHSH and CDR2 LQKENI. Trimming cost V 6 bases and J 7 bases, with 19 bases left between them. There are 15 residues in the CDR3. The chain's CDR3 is CASSAGAGVKQPQHF. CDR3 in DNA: TGTGCCAGCTCCGCCGGGGCAGGGGTAAAGCAGCCCCAGCATTTT.

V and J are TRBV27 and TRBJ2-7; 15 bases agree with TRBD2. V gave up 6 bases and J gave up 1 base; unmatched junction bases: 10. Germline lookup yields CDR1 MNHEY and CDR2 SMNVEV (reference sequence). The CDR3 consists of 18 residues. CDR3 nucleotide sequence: TGTGCCAGCAGCATGGGACTAGCGGGGGGACCTTATTCCTACGAGCAGTACTTC. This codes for CASSMGLAGGPYSYEQYF.

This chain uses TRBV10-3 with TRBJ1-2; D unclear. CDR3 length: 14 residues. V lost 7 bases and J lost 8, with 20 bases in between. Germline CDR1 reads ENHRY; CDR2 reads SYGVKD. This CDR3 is CAITTGEGISGYTF. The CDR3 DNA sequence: TGTGCCATCACCACCGGGGAGGGCATATCCGGCTACACCTTC.